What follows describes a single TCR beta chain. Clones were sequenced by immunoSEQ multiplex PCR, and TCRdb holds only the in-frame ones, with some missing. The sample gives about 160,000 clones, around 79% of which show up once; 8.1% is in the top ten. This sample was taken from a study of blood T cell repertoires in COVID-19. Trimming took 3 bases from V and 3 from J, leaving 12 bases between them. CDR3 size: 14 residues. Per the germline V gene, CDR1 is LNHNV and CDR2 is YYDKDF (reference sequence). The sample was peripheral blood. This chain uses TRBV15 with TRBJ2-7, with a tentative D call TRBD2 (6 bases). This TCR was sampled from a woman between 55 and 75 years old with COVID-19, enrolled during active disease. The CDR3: CATSRGGGNYEQYF. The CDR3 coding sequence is TGTGCCACCAGCAGGGGAGGAGGAAACTACGAGCAGTACTTC.